What follows is one T cell receptor (beta chain) and its context. Its antigen is not identified. Trimming pared 6 bases from V and 2 bases from J, leaving 16 bases between. CDR1 and CDR2 (germline): SNHLY, FYNNEI. The CDR3 has 15 residues. This entry belongs to a study of T cells in localized non-small cell lung cancer. Study-wide findings and caveats: Adjacent lung was found to contain a median roughly 50 of the top 100 tumor clones.

The data were produced by immunoSEQ multiplex PCR, yet TCRdb's version contains in-frame clones alone and is incomplete. The data hold 45,000 to 60,000 clones, with 86% observed a single time. This TCR derives from a woman aged 35 to 70 with stage I lung adenocarcinoma. This rearrangement joins TRBV2 to TRBJ1-2, with D uncertain. Here the sequenced sample was peripheral blood, taken before any cancer treatment. CDR3 sequence (DNA): TGTGCCAGCAGCGAAAACGGGAAACTCAACTATGGCTACACCTTC. Translating it yields CASSENGKLNYGYTF.